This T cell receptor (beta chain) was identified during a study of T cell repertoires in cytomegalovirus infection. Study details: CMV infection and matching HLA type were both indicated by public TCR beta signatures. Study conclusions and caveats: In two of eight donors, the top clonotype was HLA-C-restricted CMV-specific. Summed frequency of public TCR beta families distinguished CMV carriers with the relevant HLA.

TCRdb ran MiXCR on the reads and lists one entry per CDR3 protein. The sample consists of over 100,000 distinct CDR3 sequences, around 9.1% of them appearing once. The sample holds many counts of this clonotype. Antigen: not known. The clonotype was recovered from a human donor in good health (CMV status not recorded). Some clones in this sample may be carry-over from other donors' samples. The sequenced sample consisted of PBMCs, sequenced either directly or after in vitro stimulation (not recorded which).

The DNA of the CDR3 is TGTGCCAGCAGCTTACAGCGGGAGTCTTACAATGAGCAGTTCTTC. Translation gives CASSLQRESYNEQFF. The chain combines TRBV7-2 with TRBJ2-1, with TRBD2 matching 8 bases. The CDR3 is 15 residues long. The junction had 4 bases not matched to a gene; V was cut back by 2 bases and J by 4 bases. Germline V gives CDR1 SGHTA, CDR2 FQGNSA.